This T cell receptor (beta chain) was obtained from a study of cytomegalovirus exposure and HLA in healthy donors. General study results and limits: CMV serostatus was the only immune exposure information that was available. Productive status was seen about 90% or about 30% of the time for most TCR beta V segments in an earlier analysis. Listed as cytomegalovirus-associated were around 160 TCR beta chains.

V was shortened by 1 base and J by 11 bases, with 11 bases between the two germline ends. The CDR3 extends over 12 amino acids. About this clone: The target antigen is unknown.

In the PCR, 60 Vbeta and 13 Jbeta primers were used. Clones were sequenced by immunoSEQ multiplex PCR, and TCRdb holds only the in-frame ones, with some missing. The sample consists of fewer than 200,000 clones, 75% to 85% of them appearing once. This TCR was sampled from a girl aged 2-15 years in good health and CMV-seropositive. The specimen sequenced was PBMCs. V and J are TRBV6-7 and TRBJ2-5; perhaps TRBD2 as D (5 bases). TRBV6-7 is an ORF, and what it does is uncertain. In DNA form, the CDR3 reads TGTGCCAGCAGTTACTGTCACGAGGGTCAGTACTTC. It specifies CASSYCHEGQYF.